This TCR beta chain derives from a study of blood T cell repertoires in COVID-19. About the research overall: PBMCs, B-cell-depleted T cells, or T cells were the source of the cDNA or gDNA that made up the material.

The repertoire was sequenced with immunoSEQ multiplex PCR; TCRdb's copy has only in-frame clones and lacks some. The table includes fewer than 110,000 clones, about 91% detected once. The germline gives CDR1 GTSNPN, CDR2 SVGIG (reference sequence). J gave up 5 bases and V 1 base, and 6 bases lay outside the gene matches. The CDR3 has 14 residues. The receptor was isolated from a man in his fifties or sixties with active or convalescent COVID-19. The rearrangement uses TRBV30 and TRBJ2-3; 7 bases are shared with TRBD2. Sequencing was performed on peripheral blood. CDR3 DNA: TGTGCCTGGAGTGGGGGCGGGAGAGAAGATACGCAGTATTTT. It is translated as CAWSGGGREDTQYF.